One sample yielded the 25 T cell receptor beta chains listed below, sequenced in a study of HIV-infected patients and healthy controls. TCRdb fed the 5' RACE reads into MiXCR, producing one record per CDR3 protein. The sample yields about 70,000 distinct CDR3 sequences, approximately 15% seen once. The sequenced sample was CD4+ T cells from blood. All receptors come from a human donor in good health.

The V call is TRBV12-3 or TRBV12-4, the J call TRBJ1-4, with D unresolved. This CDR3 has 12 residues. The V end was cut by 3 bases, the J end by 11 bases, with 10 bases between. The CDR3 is CASSFLVGKLFF. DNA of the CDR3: TGTGCCAGCAGTTTTTTGGTGGGGAAACTGTTTTTT.

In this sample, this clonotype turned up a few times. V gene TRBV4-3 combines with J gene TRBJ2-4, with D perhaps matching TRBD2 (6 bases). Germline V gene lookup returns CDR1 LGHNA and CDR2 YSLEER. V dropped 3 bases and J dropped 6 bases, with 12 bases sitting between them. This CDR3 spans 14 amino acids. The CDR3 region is CASSQGLLSNIQYF. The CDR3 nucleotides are TGCGCCAGCAGCCAGGGACTCCTCTCAAACATTCAGTACTTC.

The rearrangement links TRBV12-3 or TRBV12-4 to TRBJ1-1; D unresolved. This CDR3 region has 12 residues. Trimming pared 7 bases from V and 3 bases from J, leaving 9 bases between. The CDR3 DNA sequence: TGTGCCAGCACTCGGGGTTACACTGAAGCTTTCTTT. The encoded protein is CASTRGYTEAFF.

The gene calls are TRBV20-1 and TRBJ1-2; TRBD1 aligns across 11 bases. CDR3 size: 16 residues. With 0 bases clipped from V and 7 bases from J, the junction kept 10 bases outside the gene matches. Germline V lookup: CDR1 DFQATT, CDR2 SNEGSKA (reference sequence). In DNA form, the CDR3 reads TGCAGTGCTAGAGATCTCGGGTCCGGGACAGGGGGTGGCTACACCTTC. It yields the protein CSARDLGSGTGGGYTF.

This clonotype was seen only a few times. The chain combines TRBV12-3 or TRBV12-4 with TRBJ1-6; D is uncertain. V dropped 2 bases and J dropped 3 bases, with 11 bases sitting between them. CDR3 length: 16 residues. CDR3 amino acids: CASSLNSAYYNSPLHF. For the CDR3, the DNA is TGTGCCAGCAGTTTAAACAGTGCCTACTATAATTCACCCCTCCACTTT.

CDR3 coding DNA: TGCGCCAGCAGCCAAGAGCAGGGGGGGAAGCCAGAGCAGTACTTC. Translation: CASSQEQGGKPEQYF. This chain uses TRBV4-3 with TRBJ2-7, with D perhaps TRBD1 or TRBD2 (7 bases each). Deletions cut 0 bases from V and 7 bases from J, with 16 bases between. The CDR3 is 15 amino acids. Germline CDR1 is LGHNA and CDR2 is YSLEER.

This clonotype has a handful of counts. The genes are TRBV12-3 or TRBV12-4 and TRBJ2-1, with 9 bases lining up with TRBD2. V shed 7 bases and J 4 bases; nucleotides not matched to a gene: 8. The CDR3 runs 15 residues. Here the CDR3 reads CASTRREGWYNEQFF. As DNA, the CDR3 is TGTGCCAGCACTAGGCGGGAGGGCTGGTACAATGAGCAGTTCTTC.

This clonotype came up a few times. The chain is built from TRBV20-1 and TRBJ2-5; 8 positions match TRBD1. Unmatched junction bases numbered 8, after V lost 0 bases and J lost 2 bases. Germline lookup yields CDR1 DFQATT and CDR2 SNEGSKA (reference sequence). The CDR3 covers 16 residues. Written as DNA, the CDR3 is TGCAGTGCTAGAGACCCGAACAGGGGGGCACAAGAGACCCAGTACTTC. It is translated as CSARDPNRGAQETQYF.

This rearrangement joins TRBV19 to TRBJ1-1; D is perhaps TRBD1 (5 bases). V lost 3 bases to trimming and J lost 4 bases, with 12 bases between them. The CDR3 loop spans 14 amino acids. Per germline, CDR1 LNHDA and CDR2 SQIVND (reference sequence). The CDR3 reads CASSIRGDGTEAFF. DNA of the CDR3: TGTGCCAGTAGTATTCGAGGGGACGGCACTGAAGCTTTCTTT.

CDR3 sequence (DNA): TGTGCCAGCAGGTATATAGCGGGGGCTTGGAATGAGCAGTTCTTC. Translated, it gives CASRYIAGAWNEQFF. This chain connects TRBV7-2 to TRBJ2-1, with 9 bases identical to TRBD2. The ends lost 6 bases at V and 7 bases at J; junction bases unmatched: 10. Germline CDR1 SGHTA, CDR2 FQGNSA. CDR3 length: 15 amino acids.

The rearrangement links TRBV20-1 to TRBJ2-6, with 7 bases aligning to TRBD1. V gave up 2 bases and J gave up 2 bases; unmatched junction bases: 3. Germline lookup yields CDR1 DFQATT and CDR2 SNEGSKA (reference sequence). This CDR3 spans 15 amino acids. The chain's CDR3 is CSARQDRAGANVLTF. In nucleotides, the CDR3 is TGCAGTGCTAGACAAGACAGGGCTGGGGCCAACGTCCTGACTTTC.

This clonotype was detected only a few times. Written as DNA, the CDR3 is TGCGCCAGCAGCCAAGAGGGGGGACAGGGGAACTATGGCTACACCTTC. The encoded protein is CASSQEGGQGNYGYTF. V and J are TRBV4-3 and TRBJ1-2; 10 bases map to TRBD1. The trim removed 0 bases at V and 2 bases at J, leaving 3 bases unmatched. In germline, CDR1 is LGHNA, CDR2 YSLEER. The CDR3 consists of 16 residues.

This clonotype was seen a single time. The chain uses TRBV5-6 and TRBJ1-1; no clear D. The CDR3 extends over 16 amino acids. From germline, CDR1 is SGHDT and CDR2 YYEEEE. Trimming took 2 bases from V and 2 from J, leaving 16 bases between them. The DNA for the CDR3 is TGTGCCAGCAGCTTCCTTCAAGGGCGGGCAAACACTGAAGCTTTCTTT. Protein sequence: CASSFLQGRANTEAFF.

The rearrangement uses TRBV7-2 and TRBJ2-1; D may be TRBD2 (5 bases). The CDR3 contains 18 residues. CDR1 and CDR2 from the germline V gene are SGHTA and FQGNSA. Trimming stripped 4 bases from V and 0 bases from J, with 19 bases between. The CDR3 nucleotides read TGTGCCAGCAGCTCTAGACGAACGTTAGGGAGCTCCTACAATGAGCAGTTCTTC. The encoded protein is CASSSRRTLGSSYNEQFF.

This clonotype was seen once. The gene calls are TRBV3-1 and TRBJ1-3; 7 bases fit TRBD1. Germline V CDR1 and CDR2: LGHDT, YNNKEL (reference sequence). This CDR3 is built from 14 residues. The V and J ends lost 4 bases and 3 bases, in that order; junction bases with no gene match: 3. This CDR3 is CASSPGTVGNTIYF. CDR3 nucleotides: TGTGCCAGCAGCCCCGGGACAGTTGGAAACACCATATATTTT.

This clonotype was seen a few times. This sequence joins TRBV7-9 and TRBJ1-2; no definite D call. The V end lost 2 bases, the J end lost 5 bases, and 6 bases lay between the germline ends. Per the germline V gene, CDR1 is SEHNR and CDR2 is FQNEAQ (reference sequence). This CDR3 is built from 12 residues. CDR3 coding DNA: TGTGCCAGCAGCTTACGTCCGTATGGCTACACCTTC. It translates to CASSLRPYGYTF.

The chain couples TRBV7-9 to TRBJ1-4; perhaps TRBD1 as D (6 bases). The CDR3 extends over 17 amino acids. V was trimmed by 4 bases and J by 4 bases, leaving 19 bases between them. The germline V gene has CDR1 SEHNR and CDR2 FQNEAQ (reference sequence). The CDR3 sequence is CASSSGQTGPYNEKLFF. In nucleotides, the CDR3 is TGTGCCAGCAGCTCAGGACAGACCGGCCCCTATAATGAAAAACTGTTTTTT. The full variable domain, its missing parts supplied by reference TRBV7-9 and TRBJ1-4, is DTGVSQNPRHKITKRGQNVTFRCDPISEHNRLYWYRQTLGQGPEFLTYFQNEAQLEKSRLLSDRFSAERPKGSFSTLEIQRTEQGDSAMYLCASSSGQTGPYNEKLFFGSGTQLSVL.

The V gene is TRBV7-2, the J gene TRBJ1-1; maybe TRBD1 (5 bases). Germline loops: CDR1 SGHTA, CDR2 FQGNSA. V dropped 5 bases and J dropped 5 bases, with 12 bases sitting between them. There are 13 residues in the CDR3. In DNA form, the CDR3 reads TGTGCCAGCAGCATCAGGGTTCCGACTGAAGCTTTCTTT. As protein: CASSIRVPTEAFF.

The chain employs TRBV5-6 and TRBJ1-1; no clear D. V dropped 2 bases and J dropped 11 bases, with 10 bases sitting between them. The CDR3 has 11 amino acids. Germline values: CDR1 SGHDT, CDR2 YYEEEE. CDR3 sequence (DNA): TGTGCCAGCAGCTTCCTGACGGATGCTTTCTTT. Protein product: CASSFLTDAFF.

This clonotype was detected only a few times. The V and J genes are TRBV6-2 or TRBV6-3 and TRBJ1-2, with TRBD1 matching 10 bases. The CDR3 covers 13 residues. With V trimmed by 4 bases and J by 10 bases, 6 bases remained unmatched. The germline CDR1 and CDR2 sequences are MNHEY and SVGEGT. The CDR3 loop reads CASSSRTGGDYTF. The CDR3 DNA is TGTGCCAGCAGTTCCCGGACAGGGGGAGACTACACCTTC.

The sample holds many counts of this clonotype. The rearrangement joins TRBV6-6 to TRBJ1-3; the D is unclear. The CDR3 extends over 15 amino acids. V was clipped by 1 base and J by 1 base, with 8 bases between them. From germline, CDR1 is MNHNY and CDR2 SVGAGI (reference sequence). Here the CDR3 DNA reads TGTGCCAGCAGTTACTACATTTCTTCTGGAAACACCATATATTTT. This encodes CASSYYISSGNTIYF.

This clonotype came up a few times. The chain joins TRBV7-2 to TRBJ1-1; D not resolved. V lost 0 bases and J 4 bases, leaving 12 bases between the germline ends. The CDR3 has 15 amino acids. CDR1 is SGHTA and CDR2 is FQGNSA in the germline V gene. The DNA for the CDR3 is TGTGCCAGCAGCTTAGCAGTTGGCGGTGGCACTGAAGCTTTCTTT. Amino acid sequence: CASSLAVGGGTEAFF.

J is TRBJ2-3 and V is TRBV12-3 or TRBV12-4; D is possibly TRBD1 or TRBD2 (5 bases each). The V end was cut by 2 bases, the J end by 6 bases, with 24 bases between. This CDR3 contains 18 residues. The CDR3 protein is CASSLNKLGVNSTDTQYF. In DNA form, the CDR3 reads TGTGCCAGCAGTTTAAATAAATTGGGGGTCAACTCTACGGATACGCAGTATTTT.

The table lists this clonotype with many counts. In nucleotides, the CDR3 is TGTGCCAGCAGCCCGGCCCCGGAGAACCATGAGCAGTTCTTC. It encodes CASSPAPENHEQFF. This chain links TRBV7-2 with TRBJ2-1; D gene uncertain. V shed 5 bases and J shed 8 bases, with 16 bases lying between them. The CDR3 sequence is 14 residues long. CDR1 and CDR2 from the germline V gene are SGHTA and FQGNSA.

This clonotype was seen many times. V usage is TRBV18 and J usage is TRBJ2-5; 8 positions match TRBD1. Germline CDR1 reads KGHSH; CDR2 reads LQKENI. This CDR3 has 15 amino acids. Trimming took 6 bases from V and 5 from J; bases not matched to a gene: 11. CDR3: CASSPGTGQVETQYF. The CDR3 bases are TGTGCCAGCTCCCCCGGGACAGGCCAAGTTGAGACCCAGTACTTC.